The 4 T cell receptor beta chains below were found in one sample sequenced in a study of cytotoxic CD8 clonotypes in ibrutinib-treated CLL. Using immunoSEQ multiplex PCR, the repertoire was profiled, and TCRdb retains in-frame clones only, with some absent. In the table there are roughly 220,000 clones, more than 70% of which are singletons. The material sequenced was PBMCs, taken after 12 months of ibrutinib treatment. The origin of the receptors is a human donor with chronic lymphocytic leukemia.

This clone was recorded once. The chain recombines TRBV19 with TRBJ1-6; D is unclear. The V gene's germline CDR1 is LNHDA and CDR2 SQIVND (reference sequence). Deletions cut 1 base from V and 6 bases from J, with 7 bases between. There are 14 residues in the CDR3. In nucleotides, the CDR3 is TGTGCCAGTAGTATAGCGCAGCCTAATTCACCCCTCCACTTT. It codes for CASSIAQPNSPLHF. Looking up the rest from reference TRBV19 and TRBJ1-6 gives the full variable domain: DGGITQSPKYLFRKEGQNVTLSCEQNLNHDAMYWYRQDPGQGLRLIYYSQIVNDFQKGDIAEGYSVSREKKESFPLTVTSAQKNPTAFYLCASSIAQPNSPLHFGNGTRLTVT.

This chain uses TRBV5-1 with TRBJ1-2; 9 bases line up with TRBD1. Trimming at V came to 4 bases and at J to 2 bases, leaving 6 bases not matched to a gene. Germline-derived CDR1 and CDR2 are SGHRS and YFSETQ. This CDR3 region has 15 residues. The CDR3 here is CASSTPDRGNYGYTF. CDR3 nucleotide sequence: TGCGCCAGCAGCACACCGGACAGGGGCAACTATGGCTACACCTTC.

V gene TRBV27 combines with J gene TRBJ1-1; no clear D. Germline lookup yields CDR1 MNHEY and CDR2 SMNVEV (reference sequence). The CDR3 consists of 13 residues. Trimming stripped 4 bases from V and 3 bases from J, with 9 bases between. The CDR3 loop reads CASSYGVYTEAFF. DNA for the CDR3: TGTGCCAGCAGTTATGGGGTTTACACTGAAGCTTTCTTT.

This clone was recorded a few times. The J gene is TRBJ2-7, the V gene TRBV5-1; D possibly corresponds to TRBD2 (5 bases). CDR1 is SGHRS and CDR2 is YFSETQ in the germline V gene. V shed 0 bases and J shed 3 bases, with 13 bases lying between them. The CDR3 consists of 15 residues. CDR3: CASSLGGSGNYEQYF. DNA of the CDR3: TGCGCCAGCAGCTTGGGCGGCTCCGGGAACTACGAGCAGTACTTC.